This TCR beta chain was observed in a study of blood T cell repertoires in COVID-19. Study information: From the United States, Italy and Spain came samples of acute and convalescent COVID-19.

TCRdb's table, derived via immunoSEQ multiplex PCR, lists solely in-frame clones and lacks some. Of some 150,000 clones in the sample, 75% to 80% were seen once. V was pared by 7 bases and J by 1 base, with 17 bases of the junction left unmatched. The germline CDR1 and CDR2 sequences are MDHEN and SYDVKM. The CDR3 has 19 residues. Enrollees, roughly 18 to 95 years old, lived in 24 US areas. Sequencing was carried out using PBMCs or T cells enriched from blood (not recorded which). This clonotype was sampled from a woman in her fifties or sixties who had recovered from COVID-19. The rearrangement links TRBV28 to TRBJ1-3; 9 nucleotides align to TRBD1. The DNA for the CDR3 is TGTGCCAGCACAACGGGGGCCCTCCGGGACAGGGAGTCTGGAAACACCATATATTTT. Its protein is CASTTGALRDRESGNTIYF.